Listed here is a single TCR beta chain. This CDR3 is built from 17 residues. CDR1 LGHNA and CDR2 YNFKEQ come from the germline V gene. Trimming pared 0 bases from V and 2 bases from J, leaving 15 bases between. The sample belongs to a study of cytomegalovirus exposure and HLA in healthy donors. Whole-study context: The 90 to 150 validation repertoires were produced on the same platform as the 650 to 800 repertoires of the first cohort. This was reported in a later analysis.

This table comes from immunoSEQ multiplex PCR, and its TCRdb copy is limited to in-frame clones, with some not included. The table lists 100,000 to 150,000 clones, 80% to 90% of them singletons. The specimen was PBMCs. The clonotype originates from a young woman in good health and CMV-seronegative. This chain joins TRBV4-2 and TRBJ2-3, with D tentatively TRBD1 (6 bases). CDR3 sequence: CASSQDFLGQNTDTQYF. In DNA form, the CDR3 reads TGTGCCAGCAGCCAAGATTTTTTGGGACAAAACACAGATACGCAGTATTTT.